Shown below are 6 T cell receptor beta chains from a single sample sequenced in a study of cytomegalovirus exposure and HLA in healthy donors. It was with 60 Vbeta and 13 Jbeta primers that the PCR ran. Generated by immunoSEQ multiplex PCR, the TCRdb table keeps only in-frame clones and is missing some. The sample has some 89,000 clones, 85% seen once; the top ten hold around 7.4%. Material: PBMCs. Receptors were obtained from a middle-aged man in good health and CMV-seropositive.

The chain has TRBV10-3 and TRBJ1-1; D is unresolved. The CDR3 loop spans 11 amino acids. The germline V gene has CDR1 ENHRY and CDR2 SYGVKD. Trimming stripped 6 bases from V and 7 bases from J, with 9 bases between. The CDR3 is CAISHASEAFF. CDR3 coding DNA: TGTGCCATCAGCCACGCTAGTGAAGCTTTCTTT.

The CDR3 coding sequence is TGTGCCAGCAGCTTGTACAGGGGGAAGTCTGGAAACACCATATATTTT. This encodes CASSLYRGKSGNTIYF. This chain uses TRBV5-8 with TRBJ1-3, with TRBD1 matching 8 bases. CDR3 length: 16 residues. The germline V gene encodes CDR1 SGHTS and CDR2 YDEGEE. Losses at the gene ends were 1 base for V and 1 base for J; bases not matched to a gene: 4.

This clone has more than one count but fewer than ten. The chain has TRBV5-1 and TRBJ2-5; 10 nucleotides align to TRBD1. CDR1 and CDR2 (germline): SGHRS, YFSETQ. The ends lost 0 bases at V and 0 bases at J; junction bases unmatched: 2. CDR3 length: 16 residues. The CDR3 DNA sequence: TGCGCCAGCAGCTTGGCGGGACAGGGGAACCAAGAGACCCAGTACTTC. It yields the protein CASSLAGQGNQETQYF. Full variable domain (rest looked up from reference TRBV5-1 and TRBJ2-5): KAGVTQTPRYLIKTRGQQVTLSCSPISGHRSVSWYQQTPGQGLQFLFEYFSETQRNKGNFPGRFSGRQFSNSRSEMNVSTLELGDSALYLCASSLAGQGNQETQYFGPGTRLLVL.

The chain joins TRBV7-9 to TRBJ1-5; a weak D match, TRBD1 (6 bases). This CDR3 comprises 14 residues. With 5 bases removed from V and 3 bases from J, the gap between germline ends came to 11 bases. Germline CDR1 SEHNR, CDR2 FQNEAQ (reference sequence). CDR3 region: CASSNTGHNQPQHF. CDR3 bases: TGTGCCAGCAGCAATACAGGGCACAATCAGCCCCAGCATTTT.

The rearrangement links TRBV29-1 to TRBJ2-2; 8 nucleotides align to TRBD2. Germline CDR1 SQVTM, CDR2 ANQGSEA. With 5 bases clipped from V and 4 bases from J, the junction kept 3 bases outside the gene matches. The CDR3 totals 13 residues. CDR3 in DNA: TGCAGCGTTTCAGCGGGAGCCACCGGGGAGCTGTTTTTT. Translating gives CSVSAGATGELFF.

This chain links TRBV5-1 with TRBJ1-5, with D uncertain. In germline, CDR1 is SGHRS, CDR2 YFSETQ. V lost 5 bases and J 0 bases, leaving 12 bases between the germline ends. The CDR3 sequence is 15 residues long. The DNA of the CDR3 is TGCGCCAGCAGGGAGGACGTCAATAGCAATCAGCCCCAGCATTTT. Translation: CASREDVNSNQPQHF.